This T cell receptor (beta chain) was recovered during a study of blood T cell repertoires in COVID-19. V lost 2 bases to trimming and J lost 4 bases; unmatched junction nucleotides: 9. This CDR3 spans 17 amino acids. The germline V gene encodes CDR1 MNHNS and CDR2 SASEGT. The method was immunoSEQ multiplex PCR; TCRdb's version includes in-frame clones alone and lacks a portion of them. The sample consists of fewer than 300,000 clones, around nine tenths of them appearing once. Source material: peripheral blood. The chain uses TRBV6-1 and TRBJ2-2; 8 positions agree with TRBD1. This TCR derives from a woman aged 40 to 50 who had recovered from COVID-19. For the CDR3, the DNA is TGTGCCAGCAGTGAATACTGGGGACAGGTCCCCACCGGGGAGCTGTTTTTT. It specifies CASSEYWGQVPTGELFF.